A single sample is the source of the 20 T cell receptor beta chains below, sequenced in a study of blood T cells in healthy people across ages. It was with a sample-barcoded 5' primer and a J-beta primer mix that a second PCR of roughly 6 to 12 cycles was run. TCRdb recomputed calls from the 5' RACE reads with MiXCR, one row per CDR3 protein. The sample holds almost 1 million distinct CDR3 sequences, about 53% seen once. Sequences were obtained from blood. The receptors shown here come from a woman aged 55-75 years in good health.

This rearrangement joins TRBV3-1 to TRBJ1-4; 8 bases are a match to TRBD1. This CDR3 region has 15 residues. Germline V gene sequence: CDR1 LGHDT, CDR2 YNNKEL (reference sequence). The ends lost 3 bases at V and 10 bases at J; junction bases unmatched: 10. The CDR3 spells CASSHRDRGSGKLFF. The CDR3 coding sequence is TGTGCCAGCAGCCACAGAGACAGGGGATCGGGAAAACTGTTTTTT. Drawing the rest from reference TRBV3-1 and TRBJ1-4, the complete variable domain is DTAVSQTPKYLVTQMGNDKSIKCEQNLGHDTMYWYKQDSKKFLKIMFSYNNKELIINETVPNRFSPKSPDKAHLNLHINSLELGDSAVYFCASSHRDRGSGKLFFGSGTQLSVL.

This clonotype was seen a handful of times. The V and J genes are TRBV10-3 and TRBJ2-5; D call uncertain. This CDR3 spans 14 amino acids. V lost 0 bases and J lost 2, with 7 bases in between. From germline, CDR1 is ENHRY and CDR2 SYGVKD. CDR3 sequence (DNA): TGTGCCATCAGTGAGTCGTGGCAGCAAGAGACCCAGTACTTC. Protein sequence: CAISESWQQETQYF.

A few counts support this clonotype. The CDR3 DNA follows: TGTGCCAGTGCTCGGGGGTATGGCTACACCTTC. Residues: CASARGYGYTF. This sequence joins TRBV6-5 and TRBJ1-2; TRBD1 might be the D (5 bases). The germline gives CDR1 MNHEY, CDR2 SVGAGI. With 9 bases removed from V and 5 bases from J, the gap between germline ends came to 10 bases. CDR3 length: 11 amino acids.

The V call is TRBV7-2, the J call TRBJ1-5; D ambiguous. V shed 4 bases and J shed 0 bases, with 13 bases lying between them. This CDR3 has 16 residues. Germline CDR1 SGHTA, CDR2 FQGNSA. CDR3 sequence reads: CASSYDAPYSNQPQHF. In DNA, the CDR3 is TGTGCCAGCAGCTATGACGCTCCTTATAGCAATCAGCCCCAGCATTTT.

This clonotype appeared a few times. This chain links TRBV5-5 with TRBJ2-3, with D perhaps matching TRBD2 (5 bases). Looked up from germline, CDR1 is SGHKS and CDR2 is YYEKEE (reference sequence). The V end lost 1 base, the J end lost 6 bases, and 24 bases lay between the germline ends. This CDR3 spans 18 amino acids. CDR3 residues: CASSLYSPWELEMDTQYF. CDR3 coding DNA: TGTGCCAGCAGCTTGTATTCCCCCTGGGAGCTGGAGATGGATACGCAGTATTTT.

This sequence joins TRBV12-3 or TRBV12-4 and TRBJ2-1, with 12 bases identical to TRBD2. V shed 10 bases and J 7 bases; nucleotides not matched to a gene: 11. The CDR3 consists of 15 residues. CDR3 loop: CATRGLAGLGNEQFF. The CDR3 DNA follows: TGTGCCACCAGAGGACTAGCGGGACTAGGAAATGAGCAGTTCTTC.

This sequence joins TRBV6-1 and TRBJ2-1; 15 positions match TRBD2. This CDR3 contains 17 residues. CDR1 and CDR2 (germline): MNHNS, SASEGT. The junction had 3 bases not matched to a gene; V was cut back by 6 bases and J by 0 bases. The CDR3 sequence: CASRGLAGGRSYNEQFF. CDR3 coding DNA: TGTGCCAGCAGGGGACTAGCGGGAGGCCGCTCCTACAATGAGCAGTTCTTC.

V usage is TRBV28 and J usage is TRBJ2-5; a possible D gene is TRBD1 (6 bases). The end of the DNA aligns better with TRBJ2-7, so the J call may be wrong. The CDR3 extends over 15 amino acids. Per germline, CDR1 MDHEN and CDR2 SYDVKM. In nucleotides, the CDR3 is TGTGCCAGCAGTAGACCCCGGACAGCTACCTACGAGCAGTACTTC. It codes for CASSRPRTATYEQYF.

This clonotype was seen a handful of times. The chain recombines TRBV14 with TRBJ1-4; weak D call: TRBD1 (5 bases). CDR1 is SGHDN and CDR2 is FVKESK in the germline V gene. V was pared by 4 bases and J by 4 bases, with 7 bases between. The CDR3 runs 13 residues. The CDR3 loop is CASSLDSNEKLFF. CDR3 bases: TGTGCCAGCAGCCTCGACAGTAATGAAAAACTGTTTTTT.

The chain couples TRBV4-1 to TRBJ2-7; 8 bases fit TRBD2. The trim removed 10 bases at V and 3 bases at J, leaving 2 bases unmatched. This CDR3 is 11 amino acids long. Germline V gives CDR1 MGHRA, CDR2 YSYEKL. The CDR3 region is CAIAGNYEQYF. The CDR3 region has the DNA TGCGCCATAGCGGGAAACTACGAGCAGTACTTC.

The gene calls are TRBV18 and TRBJ1-2, with D perhaps matching TRBD1 (6 bases). Trimming removed 1 base from V and 1 base from J, with 7 bases in between. Looked up from germline, CDR1 is KGHSH and CDR2 is LQKENI. This CDR3 spans 14 amino acids. CDR3 region: CASSPLDSNYGYTF. For the CDR3, the DNA is TGTGCCAGCTCACCACTGGACAGTAACTATGGCTACACCTTC. The full variable domain, completed using reference TRBV18 and TRBJ1-2, is NAGVMQNPRHLVRRRGQEARLRCSPMKGHSHVYWYRQLPEEGLKFMVYLQKENIIDESGMPKERFSAEFPKEGPSILRIQQVVRGDSAAYFCASSPLDSNYGYTFGSGTRLTVV.

V gene TRBV18 combines with J gene TRBJ2-7, with TRBD2 matching 15 bases. J gave up 4 bases and V 5 bases, and 6 bases lay outside the gene matches. CDR3 size: 16 residues. CDR1 and CDR2 (germline): KGHSH, LQKENI. The DNA of the CDR3 is TGTGCCAGCTCATTCAGGACTAGCGGGAGGGCATACGAGCAGTACTTC. This encodes CASSFRTSGRAYEQYF.

The chain combines TRBV20-1 with TRBJ2-5, with TRBD1 matching 11 bases. The CDR3 spans 14 residues. Germline V gives CDR1 DFQATT, CDR2 SNEGSKA (reference sequence). In DNA form, the CDR3 reads TGCAGCGCTCCGGGGACAGGGGGCCAAGAGACCCAGTACTTC. It encodes CSAPGTGGQETQYF.

This sequence joins TRBV20-1 and TRBJ2-3, with 8 bases fitting TRBD2. Germline loops: CDR1 DFQATT, CDR2 SNEGSKA (reference sequence). The V and J ends lost 0 bases and 3 bases, in that order; junction bases with no gene match: 23. The CDR3 has 21 amino acids. This CDR3 reads CSARDPGGRSGSPLGTDTQYF. CDR3 nucleotides: TGCAGTGCTAGAGATCCGGGCGGGAGAAGCGGGAGCCCGCTTGGGACAGATACGCAGTATTTT.

CDR3 in amino acids: CASSDNLGGGTDTQYF. The CDR3 coding sequence is TGTGCCAGCAGCGATAACCTTGGGGGCGGCACAGATACGCAGTATTTT. The chain carries TRBV7-9 and TRBJ2-3; tentatively, D is TRBD1 (6 bases). The CDR3 is 16 amino acids. The V gene's germline CDR1 is SEHNR and CDR2 FQNEAQ (reference sequence). V lost 5 bases to trimming and J lost 1 base, with 16 bases between them.

This clonotype was counted only a few times. This chain connects TRBV5-6 to TRBJ1-2; D not certain. CDR3 length equals 12 residues. V was pared by 0 bases and J by 9 bases, with 9 bases between. In germline, CDR1 is SGHDT, CDR2 YYEEEE. CDR3 protein: CASSLGRDRYTF. In DNA form, the CDR3 reads TGTGCCAGCAGCTTGGGGCGGGATCGCTACACCTTC.

This clonotype was observed a few times. This chain joins TRBV15 and TRBJ2-7; tentatively, D is TRBD1 or TRBD2 (6 bases each). This CDR3 region has 15 residues. Trimming removed 5 bases from V and 4 bases from J, with 18 bases in between. Germline-derived CDR1 and CDR2 are LNHNV and YYDKDF (reference sequence). CDR3: CATSGLRDKGYEQYF. The CDR3 nucleotides are TGTGCCACCAGCGGACTGCGGGACAAGGGTTACGAGCAGTACTTC.

The rearrangement joins TRBV18 to TRBJ2-3; no clear D gene. CDR3 size: 17 residues. V lost 8 bases to trimming and J lost 4 bases, with 25 bases between them. CDR1 and CDR2 from the germline V gene are KGHSH and LQKENI. The CDR3 sequence is CASLGTDVTSRADTQYF. The CDR3 DNA follows: TGTGCCAGCCTTGGCACCGACGTGACATCCCGAGCAGATACGCAGTATTTT.

This clonotype was seen more than once but under ten times. The chain couples TRBV7-2 to TRBJ2-3, with D perhaps matching TRBD2 (5 bases). This CDR3 spans 15 amino acids. Germline V gene lookup returns CDR1 SGHTA and CDR2 FQGNSA. V was shortened by 4 bases and J by 0 bases, with 11 bases between the two germline ends. CDR3 in amino acids: CASSSVGLSTDTQYF. The CDR3 DNA follows: TGTGCCAGCAGCTCAGTCGGACTTAGCACAGATACGCAGTATTTT.

The chain couples TRBV4-1 to TRBJ1-5; TRBD1 matches at 7 bases. Trimming removed 0 bases from V and 6 bases from J; junction bases left unmatched: 5. Germline V CDR1 and CDR2: MGHRA, YSYEKL. The CDR3 contains 15 residues. CDR3 protein: CASSQDHRGGQPQHF. The DNA for the CDR3 is TGCGCCAGCAGCCAAGACCACAGGGGAGGTCAGCCCCAGCATTTT.